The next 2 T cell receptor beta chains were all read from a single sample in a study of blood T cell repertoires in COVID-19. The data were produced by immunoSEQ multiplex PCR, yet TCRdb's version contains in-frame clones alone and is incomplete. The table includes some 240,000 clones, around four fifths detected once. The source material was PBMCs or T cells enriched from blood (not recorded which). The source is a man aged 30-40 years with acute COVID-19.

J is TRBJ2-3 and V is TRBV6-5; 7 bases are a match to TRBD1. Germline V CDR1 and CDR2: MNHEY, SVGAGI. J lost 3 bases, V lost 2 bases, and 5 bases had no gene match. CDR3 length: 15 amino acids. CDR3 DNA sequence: TGTGCCAGCAGTTACGACGGGACAGTGACAGATACGCAGTATTTT. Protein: CASSYDGTVTDTQYF.

CDR3 protein: CASSLGTGGLWQYV. CDR3 DNA: TGTGCCAGCAGCTTGGGGACAGGGGGTTTATGGCAGTACGTC. The V gene is TRBV5-5, the J gene TRBJ2-7; 10 bases are shared with TRBD1. The CDR3 loop spans 14 amino acids. Germline CDR1 reads SGHKS; CDR2 reads YYEKEE (reference sequence). Trimming cost V 0 bases and J 9 bases; bases outside gene matches: 6.